The next 2 T cell receptor beta chains were all read from a single sample in a study of blood T cells in healthy people across ages. PCR was performed a second time for about 6 to 11 cycles using a sample-barcoded 5' primer and a J-beta primer mix. Each CDR3 protein is one row after TCRdb ran MiXCR on the 5' RACE reads. The data hold some 1.1 million distinct CDR3 sequences, with roughly two fifths observed a single time. Sequencing input: blood. The receptors originated from a man aged 18-30 years in good health.

The sample holds a few counts of this clonotype. This sequence joins TRBV2 and TRBJ2-5; 8 nucleotides agree with TRBD2. This CDR3 is built from 16 residues. With V trimmed by 1 base and J by 4 bases, 8 bases remained unmatched. The germline V gene has CDR1 SNHLY and CDR2 FYNNEI. For the CDR3, the DNA is TGTGCCAGCAGTGAAGGGCTAGCGGGCCCCCTAGAGACCCAGTACTTC. Translation gives CASSEGLAGPLETQYF.

This chain joins TRBV15 and TRBJ2-3; 10 bases are a match to TRBD1. CDR1 LNHNV and CDR2 YYDKDF come from the germline V gene (reference sequence). Trimming at V came to 3 bases and at J to 2 bases, leaving 2 bases not matched to a gene. This CDR3 is 15 amino acids long. Written as DNA, the CDR3 is TGTGCCACCAGCAGCGACAGGGGGCTCACAGATACGCAGTATTTT. It is translated as CATSSDRGLTDTQYF. Full variable domain (missing parts from reference TRBV15 and TRBJ2-3): DAMVIQNPRYQVTQFGKPVTLSCSQTLNHNVMYWYQQKSSQAPKLLFHYYDKDFNNEADTPDNFQSRRPNTSFCFLDIRSPGLGDTAMYLCATSSDRGLTDTQYFGPGTRLTVL.